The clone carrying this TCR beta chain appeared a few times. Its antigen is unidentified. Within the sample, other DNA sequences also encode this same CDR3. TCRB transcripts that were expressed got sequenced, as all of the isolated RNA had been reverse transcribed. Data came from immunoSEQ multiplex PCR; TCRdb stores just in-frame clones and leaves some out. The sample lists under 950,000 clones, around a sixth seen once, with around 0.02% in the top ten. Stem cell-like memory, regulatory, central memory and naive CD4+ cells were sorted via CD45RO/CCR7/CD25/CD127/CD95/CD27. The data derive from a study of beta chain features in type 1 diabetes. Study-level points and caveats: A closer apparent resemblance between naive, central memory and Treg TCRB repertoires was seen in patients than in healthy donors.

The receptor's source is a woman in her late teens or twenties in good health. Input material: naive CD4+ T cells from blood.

The CDR3 DNA sequence: TGCAGTGCTTCCCTTTACGAGCAGTACTTC. The encoded protein is CSASLYEQYF. This rearrangement joins TRBV20-1 to TRBJ2-5; D ambiguous. The end of the DNA is better explained by TRBJ2-7, so the J call may be wrong. The CDR3 extends over 10 amino acids. Germline V lookup: CDR1 DFQATT, CDR2 SNEGSKA (reference sequence).